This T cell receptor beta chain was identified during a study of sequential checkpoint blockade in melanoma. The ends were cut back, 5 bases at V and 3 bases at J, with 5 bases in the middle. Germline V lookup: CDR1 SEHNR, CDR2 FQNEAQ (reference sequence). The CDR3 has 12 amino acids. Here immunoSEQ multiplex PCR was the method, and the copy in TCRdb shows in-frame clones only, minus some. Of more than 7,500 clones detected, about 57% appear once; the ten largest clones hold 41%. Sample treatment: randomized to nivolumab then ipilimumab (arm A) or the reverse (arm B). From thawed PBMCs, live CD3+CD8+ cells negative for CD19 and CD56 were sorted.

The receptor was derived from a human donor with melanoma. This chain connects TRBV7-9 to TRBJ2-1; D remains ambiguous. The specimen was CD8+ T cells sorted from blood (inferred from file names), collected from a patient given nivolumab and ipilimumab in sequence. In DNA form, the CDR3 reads TGTGCCAGCAGCCACGGCTACAATGAGCAGTTCTTC. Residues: CASSHGYNEQFF.